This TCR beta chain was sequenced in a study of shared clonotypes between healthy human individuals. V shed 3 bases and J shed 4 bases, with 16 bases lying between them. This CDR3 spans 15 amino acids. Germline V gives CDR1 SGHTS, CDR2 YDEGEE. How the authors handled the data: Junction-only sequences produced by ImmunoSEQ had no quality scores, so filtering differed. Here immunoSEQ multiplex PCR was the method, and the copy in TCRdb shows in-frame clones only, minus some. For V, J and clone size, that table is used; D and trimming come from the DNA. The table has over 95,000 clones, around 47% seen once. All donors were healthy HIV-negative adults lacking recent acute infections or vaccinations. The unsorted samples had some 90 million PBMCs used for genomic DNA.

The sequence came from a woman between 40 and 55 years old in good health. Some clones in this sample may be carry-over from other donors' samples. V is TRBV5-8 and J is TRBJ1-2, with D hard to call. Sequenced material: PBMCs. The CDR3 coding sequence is TGTGCCAGCAGCTCGAACGTGTTTGGTGCCTATGGCTACACCTTC. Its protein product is CASSSNVFGAYGYTF.